This entry features one TCR beta chain sequence. Primers included in the PCR were 60 Vbeta and 13 Jbeta primers. In the authors' methods: An analysis that came later counted approximately 76 million unique TCR beta chains, approximately 11 million shared. Measured with immunoSEQ multiplex PCR; TCRdb has only the in-frame clones, and not every one. The V and J calls and clone size come from that table; D and trimming were worked out from the DNA. Of approximately 170,000 clones in the sample, around 80% were seen once. This specimen comes from a study of cytomegalovirus exposure and HLA in healthy donors. Participants comprised healthy donors of bone marrow. CDR1 is SGHDN and CDR2 is FVKESK in the germline V gene. With V trimmed by 4 bases and J by 2 bases, 11 bases remained unmatched. The CDR3 has 16 residues.

Source material: PBMCs. The sequence derives from a woman aged 40-49 years in good health and CMV-seropositive. J is TRBJ2-7 and V is TRBV14, with 7 bases that match TRBD1. The CDR3 reads CASSLRNRGRTYEQYF. CDR3 DNA sequence: TGTGCCAGCAGCCTTCGAAACAGGGGTAGGACCTACGAGCAGTACTTC.